This section outlines one T cell receptor (beta chain) sequence together with its context. Its antigen target is currently unknown. No base quality information exists; no much larger clone differs at one position. Genomic DNA was extracted with the Qiagen DNeasy kit from unsorted PBMCs and from negatively selected CD4+ and CD8+ fractions. TCR beta CDR3 regions were subjected to amplification by immunoSEQ multiplex PCR with primers that anneal to V and J segments. A synthetic immune receptor repertoire was used to minimize amplification bias, and any residual bias was removed computationally once sequencing was done. As for the original processing: Custom Python scripts were used to quantify repertoire diversity as the Shannon entropy index. Unsorted, CD4+ and CD8+ repertoires were examined separately, except in combined analyses, for which CD4+ and CD8+ sequences were merged in silico. A clone was considered expanded if an increase in frequency of at least 2-fold after treatment relative to C1D1 was found, and a pseudocount of 0.5 was applied to clones undetected at baseline. Clones with 0 or 1 copy at C1D1 were defined as singleton clones, while clones with 2 or more copies were defined as non-singleton clones. Clones expanded in unsorted samples were annotated as CD4+, CD8+ or unknown by matching protein sequences in sorted samples from the same patient. Wilcoxon tests on paired samples were used to test diversity changes from C1D1 to C4D1. TCRdb took over this immuneACCESS table, retaining in-frame rearrangements with V and J assigned. Such tables are incomplete; in checked studies, under half of the missing clones stem from an unresolved V gene, and the remainder is unexplained. The V and J calls and clone size are taken from that table; D and trimming were inferred from the DNA. This sample holds about 61,000 clones; approximately 90% were observed only once. The top ten constitute about 8.1% of the sample.

This specimen comes from a study of PD-1 blockade in classical Hodgkin lymphoma (dated by TCRdb to the early 2020s). A note on the overall study: Nivolumab dosing was 3 mg/kg intravenously every 2 weeks, continuing until either disease progression or unacceptable toxicity. A peripheral blood immune signature of response to PD-1 blockade in classical Hodgkin lymphoma was defined using TCR beta sequencing and CyTOF.

V was cut back by 7 bases and J by 5 bases, leaving a gap of 14 bases between them. CDR1 and CDR2 (LNHDA, SQIVND) derive from the germline V gene (reference sequence). Its CDR3 holds 13 amino acids, cysteine through phenylalanine. Only the CDR3 part of the read is kept: 39 bases, read in frame from the first base. The sample's time point label, decoded: cycle 4 day 1 (C4D1), after less than 7 weeks of nivolumab. Every trial patient had relapsed following autologous stem cell transplantation, and prior brentuximab vedotin exposure was what differed among cohorts A, B and C. The trial cohort included 56 patients with relapsed/refractory classical Hodgkin lymphoma, and each patient had a best overall response of complete response, partial response or progressive disease. In the multi-cohort phase II CheckMate 205 trial, trial patients received single-agent nivolumab. An independent review committee assessed best overall response using the 2007 International Working Group response criteria. Trial PBMCs were obtained immediately prior to nivolumab initiation (C1D1) and on therapy at cycle 2 day 1 and cycle 4 day 1. Peripheral blood was collected in 8 mL Vacutainer Cell Preparation Tubes, from which PBMCs were isolated by centrifugation and then cryopreserved.

What the study reported, not specific to this receptor: Lower diversity was observed in patients in whom nivolumab was started less than 1 year after ASCT, and these patients were excluded from later analyses so that confounding by immune reconstitution would be avoided. The study was restricted to a single clinical trial cohort, and the causes of repertoire differences, possibly disease activity or prior therapy, were left undefined. Newly diagnosed patients were reported to have lower baseline TCR diversity than healthy donors, and relapsed/refractory patients were reported to have lower baseline TCR diversity still. Among trial patients, those achieving complete response had baseline diversity similar to that of newly diagnosed patients, while diversity was significantly lower in partial responders and progressors. CD4+ but not CD8+ TCR diversity rose significantly by C4D1 (p=0.0027 vs p=0.16), most apparent in complete responders (p=0.02).

In this chain, TRBV19 is recombined with TRBJ1-1; perhaps TRBD1 is the D gene, with 6 bases matching. The TCR originated in a human donor with classical Hodgkin lymphoma. The specimen was peripheral blood mononuclear cells (PBMCs), collected before the fourth cycle of nivolumab. The nucleotide sequence is given as TGTGCCAGTACCCCCACAGGGCGGACTGAAGCTTTCTTT. This encodes CASTPTGRTEAFF. The full variable domain, with segments outside the CDR3 supplied by the reference TRBV19 and TRBJ1-1 proteins, appears as DGGITQSPKYLFRKEGQNVTLSCEQNLNHDAMYWYRQDPGQGLRLIYYSQIVNDFQKGDIAEGYSVSREKKESFPLTVTSAQKNPTAFYLCASTPTGRTEAFFGQGTRLTVV.